This passage covers 3 T cell receptor beta chains from one sample sequenced in a study of T cell clonality in common variable immunodeficiency. General study findings and limits: Reportedly, TCR beta sequences from common variable immunodeficiency showed fewer deletions and N-nucleotide insertions.

No antigen has been assigned to these receptors. Libraries were prepared by immunoSEQ multiplex PCR; TCRdb keeps only in-frame clonotypes and omits some of them. Listed for the sample are 21,000 or so clones, none seen a single time. The source material was peripheral blood mononuclear cells. The source of these receptors is a human donor with common variable immunodeficiency.

Comment on this clone: The CDR3 is cut off 3 residues early in the read; its end comes from the germline J gene. The sample has other DNA sequences that encode this CDR3 too. The chain recombines TRBV6-2 or TRBV6-3 with TRBJ2-2; tentatively, D is TRBD2 (5 bases). Trimming left V 6 bases short and J 8 bases short, with 7 bases between. The CDR3 is 11 residues long. The germline V gene has CDR1 MNHEY and CDR2 SVGEGT. The CDR3 protein is CASSTGGELFF. Partial CDR3 DNA: TGTGCCAGCAGCACGGGGGGGGAG.

In this sample, this clone turned up many times. The read ends 3 residues before the CDR3 terminus; that terminus is restored from the germline J gene. V is TRBV7-9 and J is TRBJ1-2, with no clear D. V was shortened by 5 bases and J by 2 bases, with 9 bases between the two germline ends. The CDR3 consists of 13 residues. Germline V gene data show CDR1 as SEHNR and CDR2 as FQNEAQ (reference sequence). CDR3 DNA, as far as it was read: TGTGCCAGCAGCCCAGTATTAAACTATGGC. It yields the protein CASSPVLNYG. The whole CDR3 is CASSPVLNYGYTF.

This clone has at least ten counts. The read is 3 residues too short to cover the CDR3 end, so that end is filled in from the germline J gene. The genes are TRBV29-1 and TRBJ2-5; 10 bases align to TRBD1. Trimming at V came to 6 bases and at J to 3 bases, leaving 4 bases not matched to a gene. Per germline, CDR1 SQVTM and CDR2 ANQGSEA. The CDR3 is 13 residues long. Incomplete CDR3 DNA: TGCAGCGTGGACGGACAGGGGGAAGAGACC. As protein: CSVDGQGEET. The whole CDR3 sequence is CSVDGQGEETQYF. Based on the CDR3 plus reference TRBV29-1 and TRBJ2-5, the full variable domain is SAVISQKPSRDICQRGTSLTIQCQVDSQVTMMFWYRQQPGQSLTLIATANQGSEATYESGFVIDKFPISRPNLTFSTLTVSNMSPEDSSIYLCSVDGQGEETQYFGPGTRLLVL.